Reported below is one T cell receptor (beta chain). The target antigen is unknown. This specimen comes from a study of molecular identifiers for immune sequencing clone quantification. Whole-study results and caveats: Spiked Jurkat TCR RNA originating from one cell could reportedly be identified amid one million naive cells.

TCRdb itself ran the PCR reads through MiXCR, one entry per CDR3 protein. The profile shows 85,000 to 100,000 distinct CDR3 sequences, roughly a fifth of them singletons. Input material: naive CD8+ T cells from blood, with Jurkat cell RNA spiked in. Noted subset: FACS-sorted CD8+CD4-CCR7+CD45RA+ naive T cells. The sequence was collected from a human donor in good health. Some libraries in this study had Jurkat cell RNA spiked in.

CDR3 amino acids: CASSSNSQRGQGNPGANVLTF. For the CDR3, the DNA is TGTGCCAGCAGTTCAAATTCCCAAAGGGGACAGGGCAACCCTGGGGCCAACGTCCTGACTTTC. V gene TRBV27 combines with J gene TRBJ2-6; 9 bases map to TRBD1. In germline, CDR1 is MNHEY, CDR2 SMNVEV (reference sequence). With V trimmed by 4 bases and J by 2 bases, 18 bases remained unmatched. The CDR3 covers 21 residues.